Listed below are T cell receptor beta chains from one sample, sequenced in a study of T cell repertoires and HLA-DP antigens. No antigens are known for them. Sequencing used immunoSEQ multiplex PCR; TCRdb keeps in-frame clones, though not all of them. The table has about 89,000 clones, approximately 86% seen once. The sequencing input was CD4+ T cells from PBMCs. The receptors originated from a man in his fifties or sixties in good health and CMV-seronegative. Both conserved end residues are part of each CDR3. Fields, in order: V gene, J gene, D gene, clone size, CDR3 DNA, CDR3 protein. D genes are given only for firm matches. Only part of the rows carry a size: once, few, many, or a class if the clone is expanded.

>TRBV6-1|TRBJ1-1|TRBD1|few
TGTGCCAGCAGTGAACGAGCAGGGGGTGTTGGAGCTTTCTTT
CASSERAGGVGAFF
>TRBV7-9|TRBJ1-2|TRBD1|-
TGTGCCAGCAGCCGTCTGGGACAGGAAGGATATGGCTACACCTTC
CASSRLGQEGYGYTF
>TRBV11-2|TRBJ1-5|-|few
TGTGCCAGCAGCACGGCCGGTCAGCCCCAGCATTTT
CASSTAGQPQHF
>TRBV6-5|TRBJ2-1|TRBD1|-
TGTGCCAGCACAGACAGGGGGCTATCGGGCAATGAGCAGTTCTTC
CASTDRGLSGNEQFF
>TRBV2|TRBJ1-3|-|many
TGTGCCAGCAGCCCAGGGAGAAACACCATATATTTT
CASSPGRNTIYF
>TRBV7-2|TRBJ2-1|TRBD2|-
TGTGCCAGCAGCTTAGAGGGGACTAGCGGGAGGTATTACAATGAGCAGTTCTTC
CASSLEGTSGRYYNEQFF
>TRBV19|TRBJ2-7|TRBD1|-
TGTGCCAGTAGTGCCCCCGGGACAGGGTCTTACGAGCAGTACTTC
CASSAPGTGSYEQYF
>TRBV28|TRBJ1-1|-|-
TGTGCCAGCACCCTGGCCATGGGGACCTTAAGGATGAACACTGAAGCTTTCTTT
CASTLAMGTLRMNTEAFF
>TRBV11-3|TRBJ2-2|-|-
TGTGCCAGCAGCTTATTTCCTCTCGGGGAGCTGTTTTTT
CASSLFPLGELFF
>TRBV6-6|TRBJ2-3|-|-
TGTGCCACCTTAAAGACAGATACGCAGTATTTT
CATLKTDTQYF
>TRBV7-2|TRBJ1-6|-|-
TGTGCCAGCAGCCCAAGCTCTACCCCGGCCTCACCCCTCCACTTT
CASSPSSTPASPLHF
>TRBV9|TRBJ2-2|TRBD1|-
TGTGCCAGCAGCGCCACAGGGGTCACCGGGGAGCTGTTTTTT
CASSATGVTGELFF
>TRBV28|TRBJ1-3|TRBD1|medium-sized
TGTGCCAGCAGCCAAACCGGACAGGGGACGGGAAACACCATATATTTT
CASSQTGQGTGNTIYF
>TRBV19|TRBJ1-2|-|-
TGTGCCAGTGGCTACGGGCAGGGAGGTTTCGAATCTTATGGCTACACCTTC
CASGYGQGGFESYGYTF